Listed below are T cell receptor beta chains from one sample, sequenced in a study of cytomegalovirus exposure and HLA in healthy donors. The repertoire was sequenced with immunoSEQ multiplex PCR; TCRdb's copy has only in-frame clones and lacks some. The repertoire has roughly 120,000 clones, roughly two thirds of them found once; the top ten carry over 6.5%. Sequenced sample: PBMCs. The receptors derive from a man younger than 35 in good health and CMV-seropositive. CDR3s include the opening cysteine and the closing phenylalanine or tryptophan. Fields, in order: J gene, D gene, clone size, V gene, CDR3 protein, CDR3 DNA. The D gene is left open where the match is weak. Expanded clones get a size class; other rows say once, few or many, or leave the size out.

TRBJ2-2 - - TRBV6-1 CASSVETGTGELFF TGTGCCAGCAGTGTCGAAACGGGCACCGGGGAGCTGTTTTTT
TRBJ1-4 TRBD1 - TRBV28 CASSPGQGGSLFF TGTGCCAGCAGTCCCGGACAGGGAGGGTCACTGTTTTTT
TRBJ2-3 TRBD1 - TRBV19 CASSIDGGSRGRLDTQYF TGTGCCAGTAGTATTGACGGAGGAAGCAGGGGGCGCCTGGATACGCAGTATTTT
TRBJ1-2 - few TRBV5-1 CASSTGQDYGYTF TGCGCCAGCAGCACGGGACAAGACTATGGCTACACCTTC
TRBJ1-4 - - TRBV30 CAWSVQGPWDEKLFF TGTGCCTGGAGTGTACAGGGACCATGGGACGAAAAACTGTTTTTT
TRBJ1-1 - - TRBV11-2 CASSTQNLNTEAFF TGTGCCAGCAGCACACAGAACTTGAACACTGAAGCTTTCTTT
TRBJ2-1 TRBD1 - TRBV5-6 CASSLLLGQVNNEQFF TGTGCCAGCAGCTTACTGCTCGGACAGGTGAACAATGAGCAGTTCTTC
TRBJ2-7 - few TRBV15 CATSRDPTGSYEQYF TGTGCCACCAGCAGAGATCCAACAGGAAGCTACGAGCAGTACTTC
TRBJ1-1 - - TRBV30 CAWSANRDTEAFF TGTGCCTGGAGCGCCAACAGGGACACTGAAGCTTTCTTT
TRBJ1-4 - few TRBV28 CASSPLRSSGEKLFF TGTGCCAGCAGTCCCCTCCGAAGTTCGGGTGAAAAACTGTTTTTT
TRBJ1-1 - medium-sized TRBV6-5 CASSYSLGAMNTEAFF TGTGCCAGCAGTTACTCCTTGGGGGCCATGAACACTGAAGCTTTCTTT
TRBJ2-5 TRBD2 - TRBV5-1 CASSPGGQETQYF TGCGCCAGCAGCCCCGGGGGGCAAGAGACCCAGTACTTC
TRBJ1-6 TRBD1 - TRBV2 CASSVETPTGGANSPLHF TGTGCCAGCAGTGTGGAGACGCCGACAGGGGGCGCGAATTCACCCCTCCACTTT
TRBJ1-6 - - TRBV18 CASRRGDYNSPLHF TGTGCCTCACGCAGGGGCGACTATAATTCACCCCTCCACTTT
TRBJ1-1 TRBD1 - TRBV18 CASSPKGTGGVHTEAFF TGTGCCAGCTCACCTAAAGGGACAGGGGGCGTGCATACTGAAGCTTTCTTT
TRBJ1-5 - - TRBV5-3 CARSLRGQSGPQHF TGTGCCAGAAGCTTGCGCGGGCAATCAGGGCCCCAGCATTTT
TRBJ1-6 - few TRBV28 CASSLRIPGEYNSPLHF TGTGCCAGCAGTTTACGGATCCCCGGGGAGTATAATTCACCCCTCCACTTT
TRBJ2-7 - - TRBV7-9 CASSLGSQLSYEQYF TGTGCCAGCAGCTTGGGCTCACAACTCTCCTACGAGCAGTACTTC
TRBJ1-1 - - TRBV7-9 CASSPGGLNTEAFF TGTGCCAGCAGCCCTGGAGGGTTGAACACTGAAGCTTTCTTT
TRBJ2-3 TRBD1 - TRBV30 CAWSHGTGSTDTQYF TGTGCCTGGAGCCACGGGACAGGGAGCACAGATACGCAGTATTTT
TRBJ1-1 TRBD1 - TRBV19 CASTRDSDMNTEAFF TGTGCCAGTACCCGGGACAGCGATATGAACACTGAAGCTTTCTTT
TRBJ1-1 - - TRBV11-2 CASRFGDSGAEAFF TGTGCCAGCAGATTCGGGGATAGTGGGGCTGAAGCTTTCTTT
TRBJ2-3 - - TRBV10-2 CASSAGGATDTQYF TGCGCCAGCAGTGCGGGCGGGGCCACAGATACGCAGTATTTT
TRBJ2-1 TRBD2 once TRBV5-1 CASSPRTSGGPILNEQFF TGCGCCAGCAGCCCTAGGACTAGCGGGGGGCCCATCCTCAATGAGCAGTTCTTC
TRBJ2-7 TRBD1 - TRBV5-6 CASSYGTGGEQYF TGTGCCAGCAGCTATGGGACAGGGGGTGAGCAGTACTTC
TRBJ1-1 - once TRBV10-3 CAISEGQNTEAFF TGTGCCATCAGTGAGGGGCAAAACACTGAAGCTTTCTTT
TRBJ1-1 - - TRBV28 CASSPVNTEAFF TGTGCCAGCAGTCCGGTGAACACTGAAGCTTTCTTT
TRBJ2-2 TRBD2 - TRBV7-9 CASSSFVAGKNTGELFF TGTGCCAGCAGCTCCTTTGTAGCGGGGAAGAACACCGGGGAGCTGTTTTTT
TRBJ1-3 - once TRBV27 CASSLFSGSGNTIYF TGTGCCAGCAGTTTATTCTCCGGCTCTGGAAACACCATATATTTT
TRBJ1-6 - - TRBV6-1 CASRGLSYNSPLHF TGTGCCAGCAGAGGACTCAGCTATAATTCACCCCTCCACTTT
TRBJ2-1 - few TRBV4-1 CASSQDGNEQFF TGCGCCAGCAGCCAAGACGGCAATGAGCAGTTCTTC
TRBJ2-5 TRBD2 once TRBV2 CASNLGSGLAGIEGETQYF TGTGCCAGCAATCTTGGATCGGGACTAGCGGGGATTGAGGGGGAGACCCAGTACTTC
TRBJ2-3 TRBD2 - TRBV6-6 CASRDSGGSTDTQYF TGTGCCAGCAGGGATAGCGGGGGAAGCACAGATACGCAGTATTTT
TRBJ2-7 TRBD2 - TRBV18 CASSPLSGPGYEQYF TGTGCCAGCTCACCCCTTAGCGGGCCGGGTTACGAGCAGTACTTC
TRBJ2-4 TRBD2 - TRBV4-2 CASSQPSTSGRNIQYF TGTGCCAGCAGCCAACCTTCGACTAGCGGGCGAAACATTCAGTACTTC
TRBJ2-5 - few TRBV30 CAWSWDFREAQYF TGTGCCTGGAGTTGGGACTTCAGGGAGGCCCAGTACTTC
TRBJ2-5 TRBD2 - TRBV4-2 CASSQVTSGGPYQETQYF TGTGCCAGCAGCCAAGTGACTAGCGGGGGCCCTTACCAAGAGACCCAGTACTTC
TRBJ1-4 - few TRBV13 CASSLKGKLFF TGTGCCAGCAGCTTAAAGGGGAAACTGTTTTTT
TRBJ2-6 - few TRBV2 CASSVRYSGANVLTF TGTGCCAGCAGTGTCCGGTACTCTGGGGCCAACGTCCTGACTTTC
TRBJ2-5 TRBD1 - TRBV5-4 CASSHTQGAYETQYF TGTGCCAGCAGCCACACACAGGGGGCTTATGAGACCCAGTACTTC
TRBJ2-3 - - TRBV7-9 CASSLGRVGTDTQYF TGTGCCAGCAGCTTAGGCAGGGTCGGCACAGATACGCAGTATTTT
TRBJ1-4 - - TRBV2 CASTSSDEKLFF TGTGCCAGCACGTCCTCGGATGAAAAACTGTTTTTT
TRBJ2-2 TRBD1 few TRBV13 CASSFQIGQGAGSPKHSTGELFF TGTGCCAGCAGCTTCCAAATCGGACAGGGGGCGGGTTCCCCCAAACACTCCACCGGGGAGCTGTTTTTT
TRBJ1-5 TRBD1 few TRBV28 CASQGEMGQPQHF TGTGCCAGCCAGGGGGAGATGGGTCAGCCCCAGCATTTT
TRBJ1-4 - - TRBV5-1 CASSFGGEKLFF TGCGCCAGCAGCTTCGGGGGAGAAAAACTGTTTTTT
TRBJ2-7 - - TRBV27 CASRFSSYSYEQYF TGTGCCAGCCGTTTTTCGAGTTACTCCTACGAGCAGTACTTC
TRBJ1-1 TRBD1 few TRBV28 CASSLDRGLECLF TGTGCCAGCAGCCTAGACAGGGGATTGGAATGTCTCTTT
TRBJ2-1 TRBD2 once TRBV5-1 CASSELAGGTNEQFF TGCGCCAGCAGCGAACTAGCGGGGGGTACGAATGAGCAGTTCTTC
TRBJ1-1 - - TRBV7-9 CASSRDSNTEAFF TGTGCCAGCAGTCGTGACAGTAACACTGAAGCTTTCTTT
TRBJ1-1 TRBD1 - TRBV10-1 CANIQTRGRMYGTEAFF TGCGCCAACATTCAGACCAGGGGGCGTATGTATGGCACTGAAGCTTTCTTT
TRBJ2-4 - - TRBV6-1 CASSEAGADKNIQYF TGTGCCAGCAGTGAGGCGGGGGCAGACAAAAACATTCAGTACTTC
TRBJ2-3 - many TRBV27 CASSPSTDTQYF TGTGCCAGCAGTCCGAGCACAGATACGCAGTATTTT
TRBJ2-3 - few TRBV7-9 CSSSLREDTQYF TGTTCCAGCAGCCTTCGGGAAGATACGCAGTATTTT
TRBJ1-2 TRBD1 few TRBV5-1 CASSPTGIGSSNYGYTF TGCGCCAGCAGCCCGACAGGGATCGGGTCCTCAAACTATGGCTACACCTTC